The clone carrying this T cell receptor beta chain was counted between two and nine times. This specimen comes from a study of blood T cell repertoires in COVID-19. Study information: Samples came from the United States, Italy and Spain, spanning acute and convalescent COVID-19. T cells, B-cell-depleted T cells, or PBMCs supplied cDNA or gDNA.

Germline V gene lookup returns CDR1 SGHVS and CDR2 FNYEAQ. The trim removed 6 bases at V and 2 bases at J, leaving 8 bases unmatched. The CDR3 runs to 15 residues. Authors' methods: Reference gene primer amplification yielded estimated nucleated cell counts. Some clones are missing from TCRdb's copy, which holds only in-frame ones; the method was immunoSEQ multiplex PCR. That table supplies the V and J calls and clone size; D and trimming were determined from the DNA. The data show approximately 92,000 clones, with 70% to 90% seen just once and 4.1% held by the top ten. The chain recombines TRBV7-6 with TRBJ2-7; 9 bases fit TRBD2. Sequences were obtained from peripheral blood. This TCR derives from a man in his sixties with acute or convalescent COVID-19. CDR3 loop: CASSIRLAETYEQYV. The CDR3 DNA follows: TGTGCCAGCAGTATAAGACTAGCGGAGACCTACGAGCAGTACGTC.